This TCR beta chain was captured in a study of T cell responses to AZD1222 COVID-19 vaccine. Study outcomes and limitations: Spike-specific TCR breadth and depth rose after two AZD1222 doses. Repertoires were obtained solely post-peak T cell response. Targets within unmutated variant regions were reportedly found for nearly half of spike-specific TCRs. The donors showed a predominance of white British ancestry and of females, with possible underestimation of clonal diversity.

As concerns this clone: As yet, its antigen is unknown.

Produced via immunoSEQ multiplex PCR; TCRdb's table is partial and in-frame only. Found here are 100,000 to 150,000 clones, about 86% of them singletons; the top ten hold about 12%. The sample consisted of peripheral blood, taken on day 0 of AZD1222 vaccination. The receptor comes from an adult in good health.

CDR3 DNA sequence: TGTGCCAGCAGCCTTCAGGACAGGAGAAGCCATGGCTACACCTTC. Translation gives CASSLQDRRSHGYTF. The chain combines TRBV7-2 with TRBJ1-2; 7 nucleotides align to TRBD1. From germline, CDR1 is SGHTA and CDR2 FQGNSA. The CDR3 is 15 residues long. J gave up 6 bases and V 5 bases, and 12 bases lay outside the gene matches.